This T cell receptor (beta chain) was found in a study of T cells in tumors and immune-related adverse events. Using immunoSEQ multiplex PCR, the repertoire was profiled, and TCRdb retains in-frame clones only, with some absent. The sample has approximately 8,100 clones, roughly 94% seen once; the top ten hold 2.2%. This CDR3 contains 16 residues. V was clipped by 3 bases and J by 4 bases; unmatched bases: 6. Germline CDR1 reads SGHTA; CDR2 reads FQGNSA. This chain links TRBV7-2 with TRBJ2-1, with 10 nucleotides matching TRBD2. The receptor was isolated from a female donor with metastatic renal cell carcinoma. Material: lymph node tissue, obtained from a patient treated with anti-PD-1 therapy. The chain's CDR3 is CASSFRTSGVYNEQFF. CDR3 DNA sequence: TGTGCCAGCAGCTTTAGGACTAGCGGCGTGTACAATGAGCAGTTCTTC.